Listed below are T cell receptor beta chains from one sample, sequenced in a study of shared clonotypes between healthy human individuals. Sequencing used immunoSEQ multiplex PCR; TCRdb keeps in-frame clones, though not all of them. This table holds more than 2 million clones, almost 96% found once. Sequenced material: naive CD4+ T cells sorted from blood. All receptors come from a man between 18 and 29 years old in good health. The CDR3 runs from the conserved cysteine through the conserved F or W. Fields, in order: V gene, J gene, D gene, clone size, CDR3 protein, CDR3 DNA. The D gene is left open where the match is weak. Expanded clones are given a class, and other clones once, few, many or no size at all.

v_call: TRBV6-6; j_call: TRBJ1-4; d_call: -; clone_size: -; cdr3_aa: CASGRGNEKLFF; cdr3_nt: TGTGCCAGCGGGCGGGGTAATGAAAAACTGTTTTTT
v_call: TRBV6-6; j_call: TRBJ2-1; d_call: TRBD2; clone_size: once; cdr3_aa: CASRQGLARLLFF; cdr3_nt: TGTGCCAGCAGACAGGGACTAGCGCGTCTTCTGTTCTTC
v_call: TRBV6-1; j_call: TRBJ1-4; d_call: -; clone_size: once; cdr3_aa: CASSEAKGFNEKLFF; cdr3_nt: TGTGCCAGCAGTGAAGCGAAAGGGTTTAATGAAAAACTGTTTTTT
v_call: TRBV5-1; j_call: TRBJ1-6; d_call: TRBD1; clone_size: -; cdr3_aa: CASSLAPQGAGNSPLHF; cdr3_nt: TGCGCCAGCAGCTTGGCTCCACAGGGGGCTGGGAATTCACCCCTCCACTTT
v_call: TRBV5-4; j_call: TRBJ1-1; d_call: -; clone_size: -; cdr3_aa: CASSPPPGGVNTEAFF; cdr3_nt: TGTGCCAGCAGCCCACCTCCCGGGGGAGTGAACACTGAAGCTTTCTTT
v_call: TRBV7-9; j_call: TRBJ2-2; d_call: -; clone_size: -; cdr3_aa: CASSPERYTGELFF; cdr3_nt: TGTGCCAGCAGCCCCGAGCGGTACACCGGGGAGCTGTTTTTT
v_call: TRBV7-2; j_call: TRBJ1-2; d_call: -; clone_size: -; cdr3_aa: CASSFADMGYGYTF; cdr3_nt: TGTGCCAGCAGCTTTGCAGATATGGGCTATGGCTACACCTTC
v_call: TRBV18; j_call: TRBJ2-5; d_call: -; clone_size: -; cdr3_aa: CASSPQTNGGLETQYF; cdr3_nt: TGTGCCAGCTCACCCCAGACGAATGGGGGCTTAGAGACCCAGTACTTC
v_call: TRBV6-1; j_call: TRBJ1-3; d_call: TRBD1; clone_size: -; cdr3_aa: CASSPGTGGNTIYF; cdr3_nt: TGTGCCAGCAGTCCCGGGACAGGAGGAAACACCATATATTTT
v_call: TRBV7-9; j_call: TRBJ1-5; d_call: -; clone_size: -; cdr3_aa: CASSLGQQPQHF; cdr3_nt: TGTGCCAGCAGCTTAGGTCAACAGCCCCAGCATTTT
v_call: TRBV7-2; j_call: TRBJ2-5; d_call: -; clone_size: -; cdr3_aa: CASSLRWGQETQYF; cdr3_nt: TGTGCCAGCAGCTTAAGGTGGGGACAAGAGACCCAGTACTTC
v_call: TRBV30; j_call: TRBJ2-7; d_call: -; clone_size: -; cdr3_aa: CAWSQRDLIFYEQYF; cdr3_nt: TGTGCCTGGAGTCAACGGGACTTGATCTTCTACGAGCAGTACTTC
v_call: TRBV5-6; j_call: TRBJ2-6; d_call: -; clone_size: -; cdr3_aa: CASSSVEGANVLTF; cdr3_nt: TGTGCCAGCAGCTCCGTGGAGGGGGCCAACGTCCTGACTTTC
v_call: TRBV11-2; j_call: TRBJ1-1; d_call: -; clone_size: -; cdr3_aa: CASSLGHPTEAFF; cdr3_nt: TGTGCCAGCAGCTTGGGACACCCCACTGAAGCTTTCTTT